The sequence of this TCR beta chain was determined in a study of blood T cell repertoires in COVID-19. Libraries were prepared by immunoSEQ multiplex PCR; TCRdb keeps only in-frame clonotypes and omits some of them. Among around 230,000 clones listed, around four fifths were seen once. Sequenced sample: PBMCs or T cells enriched from blood (not recorded which). The sequence was collected from a man aged 40-50 years who had recovered from COVID-19.

The CDR3 bases are TGTGCCAGCACCAGGCCGGGCGGGGGTTCCTACGAGCAGTACTTC. Translated, it gives CASTRPGGGSYEQYF. The chain is built from TRBV6-6 and TRBJ2-7, with 7 bases aligning to TRBD2. The J segment lost 1 base and the V segment lost 7 bases, leaving 10 bases of the junction unmatched. Germline loops: CDR1 MNHNY, CDR2 SVGAGI (reference sequence). The CDR3 totals 15 residues.